This T cell receptor beta chain came from a study of blood T cell repertoires in COVID-19. Study in general: Samples taken during acute and convalescent COVID-19 were collected in the United States, Italy and Spain. Sample material is recorded as cDNA or gDNA derived from T cells, B-cell-depleted T cells, or PBMCs.

Per the original methods: Nucleated cell number was recorded as an estimate derived from reference gene primer amplification. The table came from immunoSEQ multiplex PCR; TCRdb's copy has only in-frame clones and leaves some out. V and J calls and clone size are those listed in that table; D and trimming were worked out from the DNA. The sample consists of approximately 250,000 clones, roughly nine tenths of them appearing once. CDR1 and CDR2 from the germline V gene are SGHTA and FQGNSA. The length of the CDR3 is 16 residues. After removal of 5 bases from V and 1 base from J, the junction contained 2 bases not matched to a gene.

The receptor was derived from a woman aged 60-70 years who had recovered from COVID-19. Sample: peripheral blood. The chain links TRBV7-2 to TRBJ2-5; TRBD2 agrees at 15 bases. The DNA for the CDR3 is TGTGCCAGCAGCCGGACTAGCGGGGGGGCCCAAGAGACCCAGTACTTC. Translated, it gives CASSRTSGGAQETQYF.